This T cell receptor (beta chain) came from a study of blood T cell repertoires in COVID-19. Whole-study context: Spain, Italy and the United States supplied samples that represented acute and convalescent COVID-19. PBMCs, B-cell-depleted T cells, or T cells were the source of the cDNA or gDNA that made up the material.

Only one count was recorded for this clone. The V gene end was trimmed by 3 bases and the J gene end by 0 bases; junction bases not matched to a gene: 3. Germline lookup yields CDR1 MNHEY and CDR2 SVGAGI. This CDR3 region has 16 residues. Seattle-derived patients entered the study during active infection and were followed longitudinally. In the original workflow: For nucleated cells, counts were estimated from reference gene primer amplification. Data came from immunoSEQ multiplex PCR; TCRdb stores just in-frame clones and leaves some out. V and J calls and clone size follow that table, whereas D and trimming were derived from the DNA. The sample records 200,000 or so clones, more than 85% being singletons.

The sequenced sample consisted of peripheral blood. The sequence was obtained from a man in his fifties or sixties with COVID-19, enrolled during active disease. V usage is TRBV6-5 and J usage is TRBJ2-2, with 8 bases identical to TRBD2. The CDR3 nucleotides read TGTGCCAGCAGTTATACCGGGGGGGCGAACACCGGGGAGCTGTTTTTT. This gives the protein CASSYTGGANTGELFF.